This T cell receptor beta chain was sequenced for a study of shared clonotypes between healthy human individuals. Notes on the study in general: Clonotypes shared by all four sorted-subset donors had higher generation probabilities than non-shared clonotypes. Memory subsets generally showed lower estimated richness than naive subsets.

The data were produced by immunoSEQ multiplex PCR, yet TCRdb's version contains in-frame clones alone and is incomplete. The data contain about 2.2 million clones, under 95% of them singletons. With 8 bases removed from V and 4 bases from J, the gap between germline ends came to 12 bases. The CDR3 spans 13 residues. From germline, CDR1 is MNHEY and CDR2 SMNVEV (reference sequence). A note on this clone: What it binds is unknown. Other nucleotide sequences in the sample specify the same CDR3.

CD45RO-negative, CCR7-positively selected cells formed the naive CD8 fraction, excluding terminally differentiated effector memory CD45RA+ cells. V gene TRBV27 combines with J gene TRBJ2-1; possibly TRBD1 or TRBD2 for D (6 bases each). Sequenced material: naive CD8+ T cells from PBMCs. The TCR comes from a man aged 18 to 35 in good health. Some clones in this sample may be carry-over from other donors' samples. Written as DNA, the CDR3 is TGTGCCAGCTCTTCGGGGGCTTACAATGAGCAGTTCTTC. Translating gives CASSSGAYNEQFF.